What follows are 9 T cell receptor beta chains derived from one specimen sequenced in a study of shared clonotypes between healthy human individuals. Method: immunoSEQ multiplex PCR; TCRdb's copy keeps in-frame clones and lacks some. The sample records some 490,000 clones, 81% being singletons. The sequencing sample was made of PBMCs. The receptors derive from a woman in her 40s in good health. Some clones in this sample may be carry-over from other donors' samples.

In regard to this clone: A far larger clone is one base from this, pointing to a likely read error. Distinct nucleotide sequences in the sample also encode this CDR3. The rearrangement uses TRBV21-1 and TRBJ1-4; the tabulated D call, TRBD1, remains unverified against the DNA. TRBV21-1 is a recognized pseudogene. The CDR3 loop spans 15 amino acids. CDR3 in amino acids: CASSRRGRGNEKLFF. The CDR3 DNA sequence: TGTGCCAGTAGCAGGAGGGGGCGAGGCAATGAAAAACTGTTTTTT.

Notes on this clone: One junction end disagrees with the germline gene, perhaps due to a read error. This chain links TRBV30 with TRBJ1-2, with D uncertain. Germline CDR1 GTSNPN, CDR2 SVGIG (reference sequence). The CDR3 covers 14 residues. The CDR3 sequence is CALSVGPSFYCYTF. The CDR3 DNA follows: TGTGCCTTGAGTGTCGGGCCTTCCTTCTATTGCTACACCTTC.

The chain uses TRBV19 and TRBJ1-2; TRBD1 might be the D (5 bases). Germline V lookup: CDR1 LNHDA, CDR2 SQIVND (reference sequence). Trimming stripped 3 bases from V and 4 bases from J, with 6 bases between. This CDR3 comprises 12 residues. The CDR3 here is CASSMDTYGYTF. For the CDR3, the DNA is TGTGCCAGTAGTATGGACACCTATGGCTACACCTTC.

The sample holds one count of this clone. The gene calls are TRBV29-1 and TRBJ2-7, with 7 bases fitting TRBD2. The CDR3 length is 12 residues. The junction had 9 bases not matched to a gene; V was cut back by 7 bases and J by 6 bases. Germline CDR1 and CDR2: SQVTM and ANQGSEA. The CDR3 nucleotides are TGCAGCGGGCGGGGGTCCTGGGGCGAGCAGTACTTC. Protein: CSGRGSWGEQYF.

Regarding this clone: It differs at one base from a far larger clone, so likely a read error. The J gene is TRBJ1-1, the V gene TRBV18, with unresolved D. Germline V gene lookup returns CDR1 KGHSH and CDR2 LQKENI. The CDR3 totals 18 residues. In nucleotides, the CDR3 is TGTGCCAGCTCACCAGGAGTTAGGACTTTCGCCAGCCTCACTGAAGTTTTCTTT. Its translation: CASSPGVRTFASLTEVFF.

The V gene is TRBV7-7, the J gene TRBJ2-7, with D perhaps matching TRBD1 or TRBD2 (5 bases each). V dropped 2 bases and J dropped 6 bases, with 14 bases sitting between them. Germline values: CDR1 SSHAT, CDR2 FNYEAQ (reference sequence). The CDR3 runs to 14 residues. For the CDR3, the DNA is TGTGCCAGCAGCTTACTGACTACTGGGGGCGAGCAGTACTTC. Its translation: CASSLLTTGGEQYF.

The DNA for the CDR3 is TGCAGCGTTGAAGATTTGAAAGATACGCAGTATTTT. Protein: CSVEDLKDTQYF. The chain uses TRBV29-1 and TRBJ2-3, with D hard to call. CDR1 and CDR2 (germline): SQVTM, ANQGSEA. This CDR3 has 12 amino acids. V lost 0 bases to trimming and J lost 5 bases, with 6 bases between them.

V gene TRBV28 combines with J gene TRBJ2-7; 8 nucleotides agree with TRBD1. Trimming cost V 3 bases and J 12 bases; bases outside gene matches: 16. CDR1 is MDHEN and CDR2 is SYDVKM in the germline V gene. The CDR3 loop spans 15 amino acids. CDR3 loop: CASSFPPVTGENAYF. Here the CDR3 DNA reads TGTGCCAGCAGTTTCCCTCCCGTGACAGGGGAAAATGCGTACTTC.

This clone has only one observation. A read error is likely here: a far larger clone is one base away. This chain links TRBV30 with TRBJ2-1; 8 bases are shared with TRBD2. Germline CDR1 reads GTSNPN; CDR2 reads SVGIG (reference sequence). V lost 1 base to trimming and J lost 0 bases; unmatched junction nucleotides: 8. The CDR3 spans 17 residues. For the CDR3, the DNA is TGTGCCTGGAGTGGGGGACTAGTGGGAAACTCCTACAATGAGCAGTTCTTC. As protein: CAWSGGLVGNSYNEQFF.